Described below is a single T cell receptor (beta chain) sequence and its context. Its specificity is unknown. Every TCR cDNA molecule bore a unique molecular identifier. TCRdb fed the 5' RACE reads into MiXCR, producing one record per CDR3 protein. The repertoire holds around 50,000 distinct CDR3 sequences, 7.5% to 8% seen once, with about 13% in the top ten. Germline CDR1 SGHVS, CDR2 FQNEAQ. There are 14 residues in the CDR3. The V segment lost 5 bases and the J segment 4 bases; nucleotides outside the gene matches: 5. These data come from a study of spatial heterogeneity in lung cancer. Looking at the study overall: A unique TCR and UMI combination showed up more than ten times in raw reads, on average.

General observations from the study: There were more appearances of ubiquitous expanded tumor TCRs in blood at resection than at follow-up.

Time point defined: sample taken at primary tumor resection. Extraction of whole RNA from tumor, nontumor lung or frozen PBMC preceded unsorted sequencing. The V and J genes are TRBV7-8 and TRBJ2-5; 9 positions match TRBD1. The receptor was isolated from a female donor with early-stage non-small cell lung cancer. The sequencing here drew on PBMCs, taken at surgery. The CDR3 nucleotides are TGTGCCAGCAGCGCACCGGGACAGGGAGAGACCCAGTACTTC. This gives the protein CASSAPGQGETQYF.